In its sample, the clone carrying this T cell receptor beta chain was seen a few times. The data derive from a study of blood T cells in healthy people across ages. Trimming removed 2 bases from V and 3 bases from J, with 8 bases in between. CDR3 length: 14 residues. Germline V gene data show CDR1 as MDHEN and CDR2 as SYDVKM. Sample-barcoded 5' priming and a J-beta primer mix drove a second PCR of roughly 6 to 12 cycles. TCRdb fed the 5' RACE reads into MiXCR, producing one record per CDR3 protein. The data contain over a million distinct CDR3 sequences, about 25% of them seen just once; the ten biggest clones take up about 0.8%. These records were also assigned to another study, of T cells of mothers and their children. That report notes: Reads obtained per mother exceeded 8 million TCR beta CDR3 reads, with a few million obtained per child.

The sequence was obtained from a girl aged 2-10 years in good health. The sequenced sample consisted of blood. This chain links TRBV28 with TRBJ1-5, with D possibly being TRBD1 (5 bases). CDR3 sequence reads: CASSLLGTNQPQHF. The CDR3 DNA follows: TGTGCCAGCAGTTTACTAGGGACCAATCAGCCCCAGCATTTT.